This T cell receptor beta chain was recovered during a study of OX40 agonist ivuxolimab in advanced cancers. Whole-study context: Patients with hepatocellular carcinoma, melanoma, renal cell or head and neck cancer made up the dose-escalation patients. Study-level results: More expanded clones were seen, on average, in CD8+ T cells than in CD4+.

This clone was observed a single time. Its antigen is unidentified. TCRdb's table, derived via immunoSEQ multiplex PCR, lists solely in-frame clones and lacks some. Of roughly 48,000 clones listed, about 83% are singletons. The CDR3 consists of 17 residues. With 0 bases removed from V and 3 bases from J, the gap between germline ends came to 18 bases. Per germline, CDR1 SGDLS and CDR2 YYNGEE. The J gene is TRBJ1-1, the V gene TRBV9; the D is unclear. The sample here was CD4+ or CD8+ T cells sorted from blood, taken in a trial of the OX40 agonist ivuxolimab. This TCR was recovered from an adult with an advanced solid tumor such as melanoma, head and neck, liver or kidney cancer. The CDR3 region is CASSVDLLLGHDTEAFF. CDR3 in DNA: TGTGCCAGCAGCGTAGATTTGCTATTGGGCCATGACACTGAAGCTTTCTTT.